This is a list of T cell receptor beta chains from one sample in a study of blood T cells in healthy people across ages. TCRdb itself ran the 5' RACE reads through MiXCR, one entry per CDR3 protein. The table lists approximately 800,000 distinct CDR3 sequences, around 62% of them singletons. Sequencing was carried out using blood. All receptors derive from a man under 40 in good health. Both conserved end residues are part of each CDR3. Only some rows state a clone size, as once, few, many or a class for expanded clones.

TRBV7-9,once,TRBJ2-3,CASSAPQRETHTQYF
TRBV9,.,.,CASSASRGIVEETQYF
TRBV10-3,.,TRBJ2-3,CAISDLQAASTDTQYF
TRBV10-3,.,TRBJ2-5,CAISGGQGRETQYF
TRBV7-6,few,TRBJ2-6,CASSFPGTGANVLTF
TRBV27,.,TRBJ2-1,CASSSAYGAPSDNEQFF
TRBV13,.,TRBJ2-1,CASTPGQGRGNEQFF
TRBV29-1,few,TRBJ2-1,CSVEDQGTPQFF
TRBV12-3/TRBV12-4,.,TRBJ2-1,CASSHGGLAYNEQFF
TRBV5-1,once,TRBJ2-7,CASSLGLAGNYEQYF
TRBV12-3/TRBV12-4,.,TRBJ1-5,CASSLASTGHQPQHF
TRBV7-2,few,TRBJ1-4,CASSLGSGSLNEKLFF
TRBV20-1,.,TRBJ2-7,CSARGAFEQYF
TRBV29-1,.,.,CSVEYGDTVSYNEQYF
TRBV9,.,TRBJ2-4,CASSVGGGGNIQYF
TRBV29-1,many,TRBJ2-1,CSVEWSGGGNEQFF
TRBV7-9,.,TRBJ1-2,CASTPIVDGYTF
TRBV20-1,.,.,CSNQEGLEETQYF
TRBV14,.,TRBJ2-1,CASSRSVSTYNEQFF
TRBV7-2,.,TRBJ2-4,CASTDGTSGGLNIQYF
TRBV9,.,TRBJ2-3,CASSVGAGGSTDTQYF
TRBV7-9,.,TRBJ2-1,CASSAWTGSSYNKQFF
TRBV12-3/TRBV12-4,.,TRBJ1-2,CASSFPGVDGYTF
TRBV15,.,TRBJ1-5,CATSRDLGAGSNQPQHF
TRBV6-5,few,TRBJ1-2,CASSLDRTNYGYTF